Listed below are T cell receptor beta chains from one sample, sequenced in a study of cytomegalovirus exposure and HLA in healthy donors. Profiled with immunoSEQ multiplex PCR; TCRdb holds only in-frame clones, not every one. The sample consists of 170,000 or so clones, roughly 80% of them appearing once. Sequencing used PBMCs. Receptor source: a young man in good health and CMV-seronegative. Each CDR3 is given with its conserved first and last residue. Each record gives: V gene, D gene, clone size, CDR3 length, J gene, CDR3 protein, CDR3 DNA. The D gene is left open where the match is weak. Only some rows state a clone size, as once, few, many or a class for expanded clones.

>TRBV4-3|TRBD1|few|14|TRBJ1-5
CASSRDRVNQPQHF
TGCGCCAGCAGCCGGGACAGGGTGAATCAGCCCCAGCATTTT
>TRBV7-3|TRBD2|-|16|TRBJ2-2
CASSLGSGVVTGELFF
TGTGCCAGCAGCTTAGGTAGCGGGGTTGTCACCGGGGAGCTGTTTTTT
>TRBV5-1|TRBD2|-|14|TRBJ2-7
CASRAGGGNYEQYF
TGCGCCAGCAGGGCGGGAGGGGGGAATTACGAGCAGTACTTC
>TRBV7-2|TRBD1|-|15|TRBJ2-7
CASSARDRSSYEQYF
TGTGCCAGCAGCGCCCGGGACAGAAGCTCCTACGAGCAGTACTTC
>TRBV4-1|TRBD2|once|17|TRBJ2-3
CASSQDWLADITDTQYF
TGCGCCAGCAGCCAAGACTGGCTAGCGGATATCACAGATACGCAGTATTTT
>TRBV4-1|TRBD1|-|15|TRBJ2-1
CASRIGGQGVNEQFF
TGCGCCAGCAGAATCGGGGGACAGGGGGTTAATGAGCAGTTCTTC
>TRBV5-1|-|-|12|TRBJ1-2
CASSLDRSGYTF
TGCGCCAGCAGCTTGGACAGGAGTGGCTACACCTTC
>TRBV4-3|TRBD1|-|14|TRBJ2-7
CASSPGTGSYEQYF
TGCGCCAGCAGCCCCGGGACAGGGAGCTACGAGCAGTACTTC
>TRBV7-7|TRBD2|-|16|TRBJ2-5
CASSPVPGLAGETQYF
TGTGCTAGCAGCCCTGTCCCGGGACTAGCGGGAGAGACCCAGTACTTC
>TRBV7-3|-|once|14|TRBJ1-6
CASSLGTGVSPLHF
TGTGCCAGCAGCTTAGGGACGGGAGTTTCACCCCTCCACTTT
>TRBV19|-|-|14|TRBJ2-7
CASSISGLPYEQYF
TGTGCCAGTAGTATAAGTGGGCTTCCCTACGAGCAGTACTTC
>TRBV28|-|-|13|TRBJ1-2
CASKAMGWEGYTF
TGTGCCAGCAAGGCGATGGGTTGGGAGGGCTACACCTTC
>TRBV5-4|TRBD1|-|14|TRBJ2-5
CASSLATGVETQYF
TGTGCCAGCAGCTTGGCAACAGGGGTGGAGACCCAGTACTTC
>TRBV6-6|TRBD1|-|13|TRBJ1-4
CASSYGTGEKLFF
TGTGCCAGCAGCTACGGGACAGGGGAGAAACTGTTTTTT
>TRBV2|-|-|13|TRBJ2-2
CASSATGSGELFF
TGTGCCAGCAGCGCTACAGGGTCCGGGGAGCTGTTTTTT
>TRBV7-2|TRBD1|-|17|TRBJ1-1
CASSLVGDRYMNTEAFF
TGTGCCAGCAGCTTAGTGGGGGACAGGTATATGAACACTGAAGCTTTCTTT
>TRBV13|-|-|11|TRBJ2-7
CASSLQGEQYF
TGTGCCAGCAGCTTACAGGGCGAGCAGTACTTC
>TRBV4-2|TRBD2|-|16|TRBJ2-7
CASSQLAGGLSYEQYF
TGTGCCAGCAGCCAGTTAGCGGGAGGCTTATCCTACGAGCAGTACTTC
>TRBV7-2|-|-|15|TRBJ2-3
CASSLGWRAVYTQYF
TGTGCCAGCAGCTTAGGTTGGCGAGCGGTATATACGCAGTATTTT
>TRBV19|TRBD1|-|15|TRBJ1-2
CASSINDRGYYGYTF
TGTGCCAGTAGTATCAACGACAGGGGATACTATGGCTACACCTTC
>TRBV27|TRBD1|-|15|TRBJ1-1
CASSRRQGWNTEAFF
TGTGCCAGCAGTCGCCGACAGGGGTGGAACACTGAAGCTTTCTTT
>TRBV5-4|TRBD1|-|15|TRBJ2-1
CASSFPDRVYNEQFF
TGTGCCAGCAGCTTCCCGGACAGGGTCTACAATGAGCAGTTCTTC
>TRBV5-4|TRBD1|-|15|TRBJ2-3
CASSLEGAHSDTQYF
TGTGCCAGCAGCTTGGAGGGGGCCCATTCAGATACGCAGTATTTT
>TRBV7-9|-|-|13|TRBJ1-1
CASNKQVPTEAFF
TGTGCCAGCAACAAACAGGTACCAACTGAAGCTTTCTTT
>TRBV7-9|-|-|14|TRBJ1-5
CASSSWTGNQPQHF
TGTGCCAGCAGCTCTTGGACGGGAAATCAGCCCCAGCATTTT
>TRBV7-9|TRBD1|few|14|TRBJ1-3
CASSVGQGLNTIYF
TGTGCCAGCAGTGTAGGACAGGGATTAAACACCATATATTTT
>TRBV5-4|TRBD1|-|16|TRBJ1-1
CASSSPRGREGTEAFF
TGTGCCAGCAGCTCACCGAGGGGGCGCGAAGGAACTGAAGCTTTCTTT
>TRBV25-1|-|-|15|TRBJ2-1
CASTGPRGYYNEQFF
TGTGCCAGCACCGGTCCGAGGGGGTATTACAATGAGCAGTTCTTC
>TRBV7-6|-|-|15|TRBJ2-2
CASSLTSGNTGELFF
TGTGCCAGCAGCTTGACTAGTGGGAACACCGGGGAGCTGTTTTTT
>TRBV2|-|-|14|TRBJ1-5
CASSHRDSNQPQHF
TGTGCCAGCAGTCACAGGGACAGCAATCAGCCCCAGCATTTT
>TRBV21-1|-|-|18|TRBJ2-7
CASSSTLAGEFRSYEQYF
TGTGCCAGCAGCAGCACCTTAGCGGGGGAGTTTCGTTCCTACGAGCAGTACTTC
>TRBV7-3|TRBD1|once|17|TRBJ2-2
CASSLTPGTGTLGELFF
TGTGCCAGCAGCTTAACCCCCGGGACAGGGACTCTCGGGGAGCTGTTTTTT
>TRBV5-6|TRBD2|-|16|TRBJ2-2
CASSLIAGANTGELFF
TGTGCCAGCAGCTTGATAGCGGGCGCGAACACCGGGGAGCTGTTTTTT
>TRBV11-2|TRBD2|once|15|TRBJ2-7
CASSLSGASSYEQYF
TGTGCCAGCAGCCTAAGCGGGGCTTCCTCCTACGAGCAGTACTTC
>TRBV9|-|-|13|TRBJ1-1
CASSVGSSTEAFF
TGTGCCAGCAGCGTAGGATCCAGCACTGAAGCTTTCTTT
>TRBV7-6|TRBD1|-|15|TRBJ2-7
CASSLAPGQGNEQYF
TGTGCCAGCAGCTTAGCGCCGGGACAGGGGAACGAGCAGTACTTC
>TRBV7-5|-|-|17|TRBJ2-5
CARSVRGGGGGKETQYF
TGTGCCAGAAGCGTGAGGGGAGGTGGGGGGGGGAAAGAGACCCAGTACTTC
>TRBV5-4|-|-|14|TRBJ2-5
CASSLKLPGETQYF
TGTGCCAGCAGCTTGAAGTTACCAGGGGAGACCCAGTACTTC
>TRBV6-5|TRBD1|-|12|TRBJ2-1
CASTRTGYEQFF
TGTGCCAGCACCAGGACAGGCTATGAGCAGTTCTTC
>TRBV6-5|-|few|11|TRBJ1-6
CASSNNSPLHF
TGTGCCAGCAGCAATAATTCACCCCTCCACTTT
>TRBV28|TRBD2|-|15|TRBJ2-1
CASRRAGGLHNEQFF
TGTGCCAGCAGGAGAGCGGGAGGATTACACAATGAGCAGTTCTTC
>TRBV6-5|TRBD1|few|14|TRBJ2-7
CASSDYRGSYEQYF
TGTGCCAGCAGTGACTACAGGGGCTCCTACGAGCAGTACTTC
>TRBV18|-|-|15|TRBJ2-7
CASSRPGTGNYGQYF
TGTGCCAGCTCCCGACCCGGTACCGGAAACTACGGGCAGTACTTC
>TRBV10-3|-|-|14|TRBJ2-1
CAISEIQMNNEQFF
TGTGCCATCAGTGAAATACAGATGAACAATGAGCAGTTCTTC
>TRBV5-1|TRBD1|-|14|TRBJ2-3
CASSLDRGQDTQYF
TGCGCCAGCAGCCTTGACAGGGGGCAAGATACGCAGTATTTT
>TRBV20-1|-|-|11|TRBJ1-3
CSAGGGNTIYF
TGCAGTGCTGGCGGTGGAAACACCATATATTTT
>TRBV28|TRBD1|-|13|TRBJ1-5
CASSPFRGQPQHF
TGTGCCAGCAGTCCCTTCAGGGGGCAGCCCCAGCATTTT
>TRBV6-4|TRBD2|-|16|TRBJ2-3
CASSPELAGRTDTQYF
TGTGCCAGCAGCCCAGAGCTAGCGGGTAGGACCGATACGCAGTATTTT
>TRBV5-4|TRBD1|-|19|TRBJ2-7
CASSLSRGTGGGYAWEQYF
TGTGCCAGCAGCCTCAGTCGGGGGACAGGGGGCGGGTACGCCTGGGAGCAGTACTTC
>TRBV7-2|-|-|14|TRBJ2-7
CASSLSSLIYEQYF
TGTGCCAGCAGCTTATCCTCTCTTATTTACGAGCAGTACTTC
>TRBV4-2|TRBD2|-|16|TRBJ2-2
CASSVAGGSNTGELFF
TGTGCCAGCAGCGTAGCGGGAGGGTCGAACACCGGGGAGCTGTTTTTT
>TRBV19|-|-|14|TRBJ2-3
CASSPGVGTDTQYF
TGTGCCAGTAGTCCGGGGGTGGGCACAGATACGCAGTATTTT
>TRBV5-1|-|few|15|TRBJ1-2
CASNEAAGFLRGYTF
TGCGCCAGCAATGAGGCCGCAGGGTTTCTTCGGGGCTACACCTTC
>TRBV15|-|few|15|TRBJ2-7
CATSRDDSGAYEQYF
TGTGCCACCAGCAGAGATGACAGTGGGGCCTACGAGCAGTACTTC
>TRBV5-4|-|once|11|TRBJ2-1
CAWARRDEQFF
TGTGCCTGGGCCCGGAGGGATGAGCAGTTCTTC
>TRBV7-9|-|-|12|TRBJ2-7
CASSPSGLEQYF
TGTGCCAGCAGCCCCTCGGGTTTGGAGCAGTACTTC
>TRBV7-9|-|-|12|TRBJ2-5
CASATRQETQYF
TGTGCCAGCGCCACCAGGCAAGAGACCCAGTACTTC
>TRBV28|-|-|14|TRBJ2-5
CASSFSTNDWGQYF
TGTGCCAGCAGTTTCTCGACTAATGATTGGGGCCAGTACTTC
>TRBV7-9|TRBD2|-|14|TRBJ2-1
CASSSSGSHNEQFF
TGTGCCAGCAGCTCTAGCGGGAGTCATAATGAGCAGTTCTTC
>TRBV19|-|-|15|TRBJ1-1
CASSIASRGGTEAFF
TGTGCCAGTAGTATAGCTAGTCGGGGAGGGACTGAAGCTTTCTTT